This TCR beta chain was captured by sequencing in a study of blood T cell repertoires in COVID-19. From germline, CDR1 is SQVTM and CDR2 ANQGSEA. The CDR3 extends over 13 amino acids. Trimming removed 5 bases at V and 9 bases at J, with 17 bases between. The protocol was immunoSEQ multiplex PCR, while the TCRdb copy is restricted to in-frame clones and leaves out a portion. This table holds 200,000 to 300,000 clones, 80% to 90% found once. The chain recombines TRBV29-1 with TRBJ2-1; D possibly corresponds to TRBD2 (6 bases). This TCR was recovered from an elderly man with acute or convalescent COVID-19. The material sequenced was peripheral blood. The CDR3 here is CSVKVGGKIEQFF. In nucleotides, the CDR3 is TGCAGCGTTAAGGTGGGCGGGAAGATTGAGCAGTTCTTC.